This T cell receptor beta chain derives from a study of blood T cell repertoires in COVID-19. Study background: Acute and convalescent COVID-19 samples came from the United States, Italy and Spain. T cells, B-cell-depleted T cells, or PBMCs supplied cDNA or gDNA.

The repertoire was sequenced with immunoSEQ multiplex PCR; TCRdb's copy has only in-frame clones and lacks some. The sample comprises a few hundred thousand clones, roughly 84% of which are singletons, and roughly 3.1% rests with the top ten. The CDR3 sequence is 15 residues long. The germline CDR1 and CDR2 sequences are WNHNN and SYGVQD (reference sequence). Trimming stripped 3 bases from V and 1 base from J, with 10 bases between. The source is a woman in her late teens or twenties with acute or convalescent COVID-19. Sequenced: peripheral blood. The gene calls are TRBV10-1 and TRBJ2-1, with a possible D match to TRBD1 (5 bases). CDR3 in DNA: TGCGCCAGCAGTGAAGCAGGGATATCCTACAATGAGCAGTTCTTC. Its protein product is CASSEAGISYNEQFF.